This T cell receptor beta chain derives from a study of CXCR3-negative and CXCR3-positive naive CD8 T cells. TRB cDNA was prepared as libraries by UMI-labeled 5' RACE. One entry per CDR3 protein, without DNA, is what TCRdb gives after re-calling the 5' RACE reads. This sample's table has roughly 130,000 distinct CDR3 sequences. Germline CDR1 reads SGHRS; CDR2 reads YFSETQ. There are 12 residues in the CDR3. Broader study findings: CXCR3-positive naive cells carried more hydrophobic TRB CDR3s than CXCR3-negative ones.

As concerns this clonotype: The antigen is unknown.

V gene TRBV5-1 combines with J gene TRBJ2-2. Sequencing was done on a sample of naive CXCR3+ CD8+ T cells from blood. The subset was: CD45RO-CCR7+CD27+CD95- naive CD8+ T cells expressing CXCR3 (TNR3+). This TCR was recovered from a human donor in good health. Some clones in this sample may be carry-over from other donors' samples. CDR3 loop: CASTQASGELFF.